The present T cell receptor (beta chain) was sequenced within a study of blood T cells in healthy people across ages. This clonotype was counted only a few times. Its antigen is currently unknown. V was pared by 10 bases and J by 4 bases, with 22 bases between. In germline, CDR1 is MDHEN, CDR2 SYDVKM. CDR3 length: 15 residues. Researchers report isolating at least 6 million PBMCs per sample. A second about 6 to 11 cycle PCR used barcoded and J-beta primers. Each cDNA molecule was tagged by a template-switch adaptor that had 12 random nucleotides. MiXCR, run by TCRdb on the 5' RACE reads, gives a single entry per CDR3 protein. The data show hundreds of thousands of distinct CDR3 sequences, with 20% to 25% seen just once and 3% to 4% held by the top ten. General study points: No one knew whether donors had CMV, which possibly confounded expanded clonotype changes. Long-lived donors carried more naive CD4+ cells and greater diversity than aged donors.

The source material was blood. This sequence originates from a man aged 65 to 79 in good health. This chain links TRBV28 with TRBJ2-5; D tentatively reads TRBD1 or TRBD2 (7 bases each). The CDR3, as DNA: TGTGCCACCAGGGGGGGGCAAAAGGCCCCAGAGACCCAGTACTTC. Its translation is CATRGGQKAPETQYF.